Presented here are 25 T cell receptor beta chains from one specimen sequenced in a study of identical twins. TCRdb re-called the 5' RACE reads through MiXCR, storing one row per CDR3 protein. Counted here are some 500,000 distinct CDR3 sequences, around 20% occurring once; the ten biggest clones make up approximately 0.95%. The same data also went into a second study, on T cells expressing NK-cell markers.

Sequencing used CD4+ T cells sorted from blood. These receptors were obtained from a woman aged 18-29 years in good health.

This clonotype has more than one count but fewer than ten. The chain is built from TRBV7-2 and TRBJ2-2; D gene uncertain. V dropped 7 bases and J dropped 6 bases, with 6 bases sitting between them. Germline assignment: CDR1 SGHTA and CDR2 FQGNSA. This CDR3 has 11 amino acids. CDR3 DNA sequence: TGTGCCAGCACTCTCTCCGGGGAGCTGTTTTTT. Amino acids: CASTLSGELFF.

This chain connects TRBV12-3 or TRBV12-4 to TRBJ2-3; 11 bases agree with TRBD2. The CDR3 runs to 17 residues. J was trimmed by 4 bases and V by 6 bases; bases with no gene match: 12. CDR3 amino acids: CASRQGVSGRVADTQYF. Written as DNA, the CDR3 is TGTGCCAGCAGGCAAGGAGTTAGCGGGAGGGTAGCAGATACGCAGTATTTT.

The rearrangement links TRBV20-1 to TRBJ1-1; D gene ambiguous. The CDR3 extends over 12 amino acids. Germline V lookup: CDR1 DFQATT, CDR2 SNEGSKA (reference sequence). CDR3 amino acids: CRGNKGLGEAFF. CDR3 in DNA: TGCAGGGGCAACAAGGGTTTGGGTGAAGCTTTCTTT.

In this sample, this clonotype turned up many times. The gene calls are TRBV7-9 and TRBJ2-7; no definite D call. This CDR3 is built from 14 residues. The germline V and J ends were trimmed by 2 bases and 0 bases, with 8 bases remaining between them. Per the germline V gene, CDR1 is SEHNR and CDR2 is FQNEAQ (reference sequence). The CDR3 region has the DNA TGTGCCAGCAGCTTAAGAGCGAGCTCCTACGAGCAGTACTTC. This encodes CASSLRASSYEQYF.

This clonotype has a handful of counts. The J gene is TRBJ1-1, the V gene TRBV29-1, with D unclear. The CDR3 length is 13 residues. V was cut by 7 bases and J by 5 bases, with 17 bases left in between. Germline CDR1 reads SQVTM; CDR2 reads ANQGSEA. The CDR3 DNA reads TGCAGCGCCCTAAGCCGCACGTCTACTGAAGCTTTCTTT. Residues: CSALSRTSTEAFF. The full variable domain, in which reference TRBV29-1 and TRBJ1-1 provide the parts outside the CDR3, is SAVISQKPSRDICQRGTSLTIQCQVDSQVTMMFWYRQQPGQSLTLIATANQGSEATYESGFVIDKFPISRPNLTFSTLTVSNMSPEDSSIYLCSALSRTSTEAFFGQGTRLTVV.

There are a few counts of this clonotype. The chain recombines TRBV20-1 with TRBJ2-7; possible D gene TRBD2, 6 bases. Per the germline V gene, CDR1 is DFQATT and CDR2 is SNEGSKA (reference sequence). The germline V and J ends were trimmed by 0 bases and 8 bases, with 8 bases remaining between them. The CDR3 has 11 residues. CDR3 DNA sequence: TGCAGTGCTAGAGATCGGGGGAAGCAGTACTTC. Translated: CSARDRGKQYF.

The chain has TRBV6-5 and TRBJ1-5; possibly TRBD1 for D (6 bases). Trimming removed 4 bases from V and 9 bases from J, with 22 bases in between. The CDR3 runs 16 residues. Germline V CDR1 and CDR2: MNHEY, SVGAGI. The CDR3 is CASSSVGHPRGTPQHF. The CDR3 DNA reads as TGTGCCAGCAGTTCCGTGGGACACCCTCGCGGAACGCCCCAGCATTTT.

In its sample, this clonotype was seen a few times. The chain recombines TRBV12-3 or TRBV12-4 with TRBJ1-1; D not resolved. The V gene lost 8 bases and the J gene lost 4 bases, with 17 bases spanning the gap. The CDR3 sequence is 14 residues long. The CDR3 protein is CASRHDGRGTEAFF. The CDR3 DNA reads as TGTGCCAGCCGACATGACGGGAGAGGCACTGAAGCTTTCTTT.

The chain joins TRBV12-3 or TRBV12-4 to TRBJ1-5, with TRBD1 identical over 7 bases. V was pared by 6 bases and J by 6 bases, with 8 bases of the junction left unmatched. The CDR3 sequence is 14 residues long. Written as DNA, the CDR3 is TGTGCCAGCAGCTCCCCAGGGGGTCCTCAGCCCCAGCATTTT. Translated, it gives CASSSPGGPQPQHF.

This chain joins TRBV19 and TRBJ2-5; TRBD1 might be the D (5 bases). V lost 7 bases, J lost 2 bases, and 8 bases lay in between. CDR3 length equals 12 residues. The germline V gene has CDR1 LNHDA and CDR2 SQIVND (reference sequence). CDR3 loop: CASIDRQETQYF. In DNA form, the CDR3 reads TGTGCCAGTATCGACAGACAAGAGACCCAGTACTTC.

This clonotype turned up a few times. This chain links TRBV20-1 with TRBJ2-7; D ambiguous. V lost 4 bases, J lost 3 bases, and 16 bases lay in between. Germline-derived CDR1 and CDR2 are DFQATT and SNEGSKA (reference sequence). The CDR3 is 14 residues long. CDR3 coding DNA: TGCAGTGCTAAACCTCGGCAGGAGATCTACGAGCAGTACTTC. Translation gives CSAKPRQEIYEQYF.

This clonotype has a handful of counts. The V gene is TRBV6-5, the J gene TRBJ2-1; 9 nucleotides line up with TRBD2. The CDR3 contains 15 residues. Germline CDR1 is MNHEY and CDR2 is SVGAGI. The J segment lost 5 bases and the V segment lost 4 bases, leaving 6 bases of the junction unmatched. The chain's CDR3 is CASSSSSGGHNEQFF. The CDR3 nucleotides read TGTGCCAGCAGTTCATCAAGCGGGGGGCACAATGAGCAGTTCTTC.

V gene TRBV2 combines with J gene TRBJ1-1; D uncertain. The CDR3 covers 14 residues. V was shortened by 8 bases and J by 4 bases, with 17 bases between the two germline ends. Germline CDR1 and CDR2: SNHLY and FYNNEI. The CDR3 region has the DNA TGTGCCAGCGTCGGGATAACGCGTGGCACTGAAGCTTTCTTT. The encoded protein is CASVGITRGTEAFF.

The chain uses TRBV6-2 or TRBV6-3 and TRBJ2-1; D not certain. The CDR3 is 13 amino acids. Germline V gene data show CDR1 as MNHEY and CDR2 as SVGEGT. V lost 7 bases, J lost 5 bases, and 12 bases lay in between. The CDR3 coding sequence is TGTGCCAGCACTTCCGGGCTCAACAATGAGCAGTTCTTC. It yields the protein CASTSGLNNEQFF.

This clonotype was picked up many times. The chain links TRBV6-2 or TRBV6-3 to TRBJ2-1; no clear D gene. Trimming pared 7 bases from V and 7 bases from J, leaving 8 bases between. This CDR3 spans 11 amino acids. Germline V gene sequence: CDR1 MNHEY, CDR2 SVGEGT. Here the CDR3 DNA reads TGTGCCAGCACCAATCGGAATGAGCAGTTCTTC. It codes for CASTNRNEQFF.

The rearrangement joins TRBV5-1 to TRBJ2-7, with TRBD1 as a possible D gene (6 bases). The CDR3 extends over 13 amino acids. V lost 4 bases and J lost 2, with 10 bases in between. Germline CDR1 SGHRS, CDR2 YFSETQ. In nucleotides, the CDR3 is TGCGCCAGCAGCGCGGACAGACCCTACGAGCAGTACTTC. Its protein product is CASSADRPYEQYF. The variable domain in full, completed from reference TRBV5-1 and TRBJ2-7, reads KAGVTQTPRYLIKTRGQQVTLSCSPISGHRSVSWYQQTPGQGLQFLFEYFSETQRNKGNFPGRFSGRQFSNSRSEMNVSTLELGDSALYLCASSADRPYEQYFGPGTRLTVT.

V usage is TRBV29-1 and J usage is TRBJ2-3; 10 bases are shared with TRBD2. V was clipped by 4 bases and J by 2 bases; unmatched bases: 9. In germline, CDR1 is SQVTM, CDR2 ANQGSEA. The CDR3 extends over 16 amino acids. This CDR3 is CSVGASLAGYTDTQYF. The CDR3 coding sequence is TGCAGCGTTGGGGCATCACTAGCGGGGTACACAGATACGCAGTATTTT.

This clonotype was observed a handful of times. The chain links TRBV20-1 to TRBJ2-7; D remains unclear. The CDR3 runs 13 residues. The germline V and J ends were trimmed by 5 bases and 3 bases, with 14 bases remaining between them. Germline V CDR1 and CDR2: DFQATT, SNEGSKA (reference sequence). Here the CDR3 reads CSAVPKLSYEQYF. For the CDR3, the DNA is TGCAGTGCTGTTCCAAAGCTAAGCTACGAGCAGTACTTC.

This clonotype has more than one count but fewer than ten. The rearrangement links TRBV6-1 to TRBJ2-3; tentatively, D is TRBD1 (5 bases). This CDR3 region has 13 residues. Trimming shortened V by 7 bases and J by 1 base, and 9 bases separated the two germline ends. Germline loops: CDR1 MNHNS, CDR2 SASEGT. CDR3 residues: CASIQTGTDTQYF. Here the CDR3 DNA reads TGTGCCAGCATACAGACAGGCACAGATACGCAGTATTTT.

This rearrangement joins TRBV20-1 to TRBJ2-7; D unclear. Trimming stripped 6 bases from V and 10 bases from J, with 25 bases between. The CDR3 is 14 residues long. Per germline, CDR1 DFQATT and CDR2 SNEGSKA (reference sequence). The CDR3 region has the DNA TGCAGTGCGAAGATCGACTTTCCGACGTCTCCCCAGTACTTC. Encoded protein: CSAKIDFPTSPQYF.

CDR3 amino acids: CASSTDRGKYEQYF. The CDR3 nucleotides are TGTGCCAGCAGTACGGACAGGGGCAAATACGAGCAGTACTTC. This rearrangement joins TRBV6-1 to TRBJ2-7; the match to TRBD1 covers 9 bases. Per germline, CDR1 MNHNS and CDR2 SASEGT. CDR3 length equals 14 residues. V was pared by 5 bases and J by 4 bases, with 6 bases of the junction left unmatched.

At least ten counts were recorded for this clonotype. The chain has TRBV20-1 and TRBJ1-1, with D possibly being TRBD1 (5 bases). The V gene's germline CDR1 is DFQATT and CDR2 SNEGSKA (reference sequence). This CDR3 contains 13 residues. Trimming took off 6 bases at V and 10 bases at J, with 21 bases between the two ends. The CDR3 is CSALREGPGLAFF. The CDR3 DNA sequence: TGCAGTGCCCTCAGGGAGGGACCAGGTTTAGCTTTCTTT.

V usage is TRBV7-2 and J usage is TRBJ2-7; no clear D. Between the trimmed V and J ends, which lost 3 bases and 3 bases, there was a span of 9 bases. The CDR3 has 13 amino acids. Germline V lookup: CDR1 SGHTA, CDR2 FQGNSA. CDR3 sequence: CASSLGSFYEQYF. The CDR3 coding sequence is TGTGCCAGCAGCTTGGGCTCCTTCTACGAGCAGTACTTC.

The chain has TRBV3-1 and TRBJ2-1; TRBD2 might be the D (6 bases). This CDR3 spans 16 amino acids. Germline lookup yields CDR1 LGHDT and CDR2 YNNKEL (reference sequence). V was cut by 4 bases and J by 6 bases, with 19 bases left in between. CDR3 in DNA: TGTGCCAGCAGCCCACTGGGGCGGGGAGACCTCAATGAGCAGTTCTTC. Amino acids: CASSPLGRGDLNEQFF.

The rearrangement uses TRBV9 and TRBJ2-7; 12 bases are a match to TRBD2. The J segment lost 4 bases and the V segment lost 3 bases, leaving 8 bases of the junction unmatched. The CDR3 runs to 16 residues. Germline CDR1 and CDR2: SGDLS and YYNGEE. CDR3 sequence: CASSAGLAGSSYEQYF. Written as DNA, the CDR3 is TGTGCCAGCAGCGCTGGACTAGCGGGGTCCTCTTACGAGCAGTACTTC.